The clone carrying this TCR beta chain occurred many times. What it binds is unknown. This CDR3 comprises 15 residues. V shed 3 bases, J shed 0 bases, and the junction held 4 bases outside the gene matches. Germline CDR1 and CDR2: MNHEY and SMNVEV (reference sequence). As processed by the authors: Per sample, the median was approximately 96,000 TCRs, with values from 23,224 to 690,600. TCRdb analysed the RACE reads with MiXCR anew, one entry per CDR3 protein. TCRdb's processing, not the study's, gives the V and J calls here. Among 300,000 to 450,000 distinct CDR3 sequences listed, about 4.8% were seen once. The data originate from a study of human T cells and chemical hapten exposure. Study overall: 2% DPC was applied to around 2 cm by around 2 cm of upper inner arm skin for sensitization. Regarding the study as a whole: Expanded TCRs clustered into significantly more large CDR3 similarity groups than controls, the analysis revealed.

Time point denoted: patch test 1, 2 weeks after DPC sensitization. Treatment described: therapeutic diphenylcyclopropenone sensitization with weekly scalp DPC. The donor pool consisted of alopecia patients aged 18 to 70 years, considered suitable for DPC. The receptor's source is a woman aged 45-65 years with alopecia areata. Some clones in this sample may be carry-over from other donors' samples. The V gene is TRBV27, the J gene TRBJ2-7; 8 bases align to TRBD1. Sequencing was performed on whole blood, taken in connection with sensitization to the hapten diphenylcyclopropenone (DPC). The CDR3 nucleotides are TGTGCCAGCAGTTTCCAGGGGGCTTTCTCCTACGAGCAGTACTTC. Translation: CASSFQGAFSYEQYF.